Listed below are T cell receptor beta chains from one sample, sequenced in a study of PD-1 and CTLA-4 blockade in melanoma. The repertoire was sequenced with immunoSEQ multiplex PCR; TCRdb's copy has only in-frame clones and lacks some. This sample has some 11,000 clones, with approximately 80% found just once. Sequencing used CD8+ T cells from peripheral blood, obtained from a patient given anti-PD-1 treatment. The receptors were gathered from a human donor with melanoma. CDR3s include the opening cysteine and the closing phenylalanine or tryptophan. The D gene is left open where the match is weak. Where a row states a size, it is once, few, many or the class of an expanded clone; other rows omit it.

j_gene | abundance | d_gene | len | v_gene | CDR3nt | CDR3aa
TRBJ2-6 | - | - | 17 | TRBV4-3 | TGCGCCAGCAGCCAAGAAGGTACGGCTTTCGGGGCCAACGTCCTGACTTTC | CASSQEGTAFGANVLTF
TRBJ1-1 | - | - | 14 | TRBV4-1 | TGCGCCAGCAGCCAAGATTTGGGGGGCACTGAAGCTTTCTTT | CASSQDLGGTEAFF
TRBJ1-3 | - | - | 12 | TRBV5-1 | TGCGCCAGCAGCTTATCTGGAAACACCATATATTTT | CASSLSGNTIYF
TRBJ2-7 | few | - | 14 | TRBV19 | TGTGCCAGTAGTATCCGTCAGTTCTCCTACGAGCAGTACTTC | CASSIRQFSYEQYF
TRBJ1-5 | - | - | 13 | TRBV6-5 | TGTGCCAGCAGTCCGCAGGCGAATCAGCCCCAGCATTTT | CASSPQANQPQHF
TRBJ2-7 | - | - | 14 | TRBV5-5 | TGTGCCAGCAGCTTTTCGCCAGGCCCCTACGAGCAGTACTTC | CASSFSPGPYEQYF
TRBJ1-4 | - | - | 14 | TRBV7-8 | TGTGCCAGCGAGGCAGGGGCGCCTAATGAAAAACTGTTTTTT | CASEAGAPNEKLFF
TRBJ2-7 | - | - | 15 | TRBV7-8 | TGTGCCAGCAGCTTAGAGGGTTCTAGAGGCTACGAGCAGTACTTC | CASSLEGSRGYEQYF
TRBJ2-1 | - | - | 10 | TRBV7-9 | TGTGCCAGCAGTCCGAATGAGCAGTTCTTC | CASSPNEQFF
TRBJ2-3 | - | - | 14 | TRBV6-2/TRBV6-3 | TGTGCCAGCAGTACCGACCCAGAGGTAGATACGCAGTATTTT | CASSTDPEVDTQYF
TRBJ1-2 | - | - | 12 | TRBV2 | TGTGCCACCCCAGGGCTTAACTATGGCTACACCTTC | CATPGLNYGYTF
TRBJ2-2 | - | - | 12 | TRBV27 | TGTGCCAGCAGTTCTAACACCGGGGAGCTGTTTTTT | CASSSNTGELFF
TRBJ1-5 | - | - | 15 | TRBV18 | TGTGCCAGCTCACCCAAACCGCCCAGTGTCCAGCCCCAGCATTTT | CASSPKPPSVQPQHF
TRBJ2-2 | few | - | 12 | TRBV2 | TGTGCCAGCAGTGTTGAGCCCGGGGAGCTGTTTTTT | CASSVEPGELFF
TRBJ2-1 | - | TRBD1 | 18 | TRBV24-1 | TGTGCCACCAGTGAATTTGCCGGGACAGGGGTGGGCTACAATGAGCAGTTCTTC | CATSEFAGTGVGYNEQFF